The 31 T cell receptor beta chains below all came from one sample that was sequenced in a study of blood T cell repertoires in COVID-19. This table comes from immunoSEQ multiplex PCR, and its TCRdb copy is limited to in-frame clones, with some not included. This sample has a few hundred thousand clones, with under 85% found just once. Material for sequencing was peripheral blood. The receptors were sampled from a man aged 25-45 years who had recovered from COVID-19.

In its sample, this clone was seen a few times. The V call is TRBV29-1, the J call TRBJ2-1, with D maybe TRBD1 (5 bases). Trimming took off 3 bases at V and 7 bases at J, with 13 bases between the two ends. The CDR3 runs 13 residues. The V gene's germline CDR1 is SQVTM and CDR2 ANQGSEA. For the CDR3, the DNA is TGCAGCGTTGAGGCTGGGGCCGGGAATGAGCAGTTCTTC. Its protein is CSVEAGAGNEQFF.

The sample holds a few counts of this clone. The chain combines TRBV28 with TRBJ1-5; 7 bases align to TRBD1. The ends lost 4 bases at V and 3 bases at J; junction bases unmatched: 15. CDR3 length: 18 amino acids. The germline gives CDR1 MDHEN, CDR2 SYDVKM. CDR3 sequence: CASSSFGRVGTVNQPQHF. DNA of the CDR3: TGTGCCAGCAGTTCATTCGGGAGGGTGGGGACAGTCAATCAGCCCCAGCATTTT.

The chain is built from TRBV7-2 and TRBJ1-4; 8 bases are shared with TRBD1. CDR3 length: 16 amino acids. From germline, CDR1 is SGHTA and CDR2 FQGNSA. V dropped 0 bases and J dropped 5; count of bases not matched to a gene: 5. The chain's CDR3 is CASSLAGQGTNEKLFF. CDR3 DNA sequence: TGTGCCAGCAGCTTAGCAGGACAGGGCACAAATGAAAAACTGTTTTTT.

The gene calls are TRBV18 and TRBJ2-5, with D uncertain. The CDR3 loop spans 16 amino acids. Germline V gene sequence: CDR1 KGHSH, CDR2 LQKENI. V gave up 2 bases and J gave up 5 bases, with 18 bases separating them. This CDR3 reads CASSPEPPLGGETQYF. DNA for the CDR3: TGTGCCAGCTCACCAGAACCCCCGCTAGGCGGTGAGACCCAGTACTTC.

The CDR3 nucleotides read TGTGCCACCTTAGTAAATTACGAGCAGTACGTC. This gives the protein CATLVNYEQYV. This rearrangement joins TRBV6-5 to TRBJ2-7; D is unresolved. Trimming stripped 10 bases from V and 4 bases from J, with 11 bases between. Germline CDR1 and CDR2: MNHEY and SVGAGI. The CDR3 is made up of 11 amino acids.

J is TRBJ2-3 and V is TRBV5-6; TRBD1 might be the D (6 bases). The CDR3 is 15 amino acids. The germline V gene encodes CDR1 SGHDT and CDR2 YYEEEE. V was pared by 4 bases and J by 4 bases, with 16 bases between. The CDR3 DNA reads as TGTGCCAGCAGCGGGGGCCATACAGGTCCAGATACGCAGTATTTT. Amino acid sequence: CASSGGHTGPDTQYF.

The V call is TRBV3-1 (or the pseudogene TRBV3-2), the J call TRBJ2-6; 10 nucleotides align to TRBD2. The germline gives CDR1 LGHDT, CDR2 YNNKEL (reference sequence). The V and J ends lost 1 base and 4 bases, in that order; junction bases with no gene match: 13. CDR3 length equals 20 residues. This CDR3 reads CASSQGYWASGGPGANVLTF. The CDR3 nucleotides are TGTGCCAGCAGCCAAGGATATTGGGCTAGCGGGGGACCAGGGGCCAACGTCCTGACTTTC.

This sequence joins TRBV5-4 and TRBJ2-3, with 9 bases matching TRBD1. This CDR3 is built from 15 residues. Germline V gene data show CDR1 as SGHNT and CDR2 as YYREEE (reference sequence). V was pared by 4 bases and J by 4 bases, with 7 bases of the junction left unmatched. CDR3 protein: CASSGDRVTSDTQYF. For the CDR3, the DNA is TGTGCCAGCAGCGGGGACAGGGTAACCTCAGATACGCAGTATTTT.

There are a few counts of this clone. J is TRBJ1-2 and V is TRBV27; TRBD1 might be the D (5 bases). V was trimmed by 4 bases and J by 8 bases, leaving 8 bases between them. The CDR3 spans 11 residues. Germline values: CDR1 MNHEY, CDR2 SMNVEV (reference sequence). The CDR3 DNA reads TGTGCCAGCAGTTCAGGGTGGGGCTACACCTTC. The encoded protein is CASSSGWGYTF.

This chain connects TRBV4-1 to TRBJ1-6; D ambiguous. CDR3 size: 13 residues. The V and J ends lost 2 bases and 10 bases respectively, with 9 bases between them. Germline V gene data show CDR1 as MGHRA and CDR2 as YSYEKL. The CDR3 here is CASSQYEASPLHF. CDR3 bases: TGCGCCAGCAGCCAATACGAGGCCTCACCCCTCCACTTT.

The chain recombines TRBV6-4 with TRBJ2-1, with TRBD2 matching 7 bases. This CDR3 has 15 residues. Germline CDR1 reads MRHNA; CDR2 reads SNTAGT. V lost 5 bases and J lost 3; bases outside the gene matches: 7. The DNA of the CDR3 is TGTGCCAGCAGTACGGGTCCGGGGGGCTACAATGAGCAGTTCTTC. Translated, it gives CASSTGPGGYNEQFF.

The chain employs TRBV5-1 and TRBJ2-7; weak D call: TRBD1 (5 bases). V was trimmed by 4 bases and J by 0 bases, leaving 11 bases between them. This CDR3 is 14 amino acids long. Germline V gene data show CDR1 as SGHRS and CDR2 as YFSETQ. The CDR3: CASSVDIHSYEQYF. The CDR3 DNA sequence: TGCGCCAGCAGCGTGGACATCCACTCCTACGAGCAGTACTTC.

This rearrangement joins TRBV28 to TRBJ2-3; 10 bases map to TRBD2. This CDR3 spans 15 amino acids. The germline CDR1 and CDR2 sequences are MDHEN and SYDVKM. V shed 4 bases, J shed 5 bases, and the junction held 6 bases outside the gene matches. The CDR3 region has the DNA TGTGCCAGCAGTTCGCTAGCGGGGGCGGGAGATACGCAGTATTTT. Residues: CASSSLAGAGDTQYF.

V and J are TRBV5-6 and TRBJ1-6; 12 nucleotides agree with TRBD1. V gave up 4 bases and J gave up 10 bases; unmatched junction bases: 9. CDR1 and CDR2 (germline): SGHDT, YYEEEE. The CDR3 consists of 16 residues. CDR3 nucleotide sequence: TGTGCCAGCAGCCTCCGGGACAGGGGGCTGGGGTCACCCCTCCACTTT. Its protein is CASSLRDRGLGSPLHF.

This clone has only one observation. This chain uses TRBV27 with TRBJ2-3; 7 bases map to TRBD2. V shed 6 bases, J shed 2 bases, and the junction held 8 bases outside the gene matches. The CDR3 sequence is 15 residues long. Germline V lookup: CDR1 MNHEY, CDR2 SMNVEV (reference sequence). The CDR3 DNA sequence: TGTGCCAGCAGGACTGGCGGGGGTCCCACAGATACGCAGTATTTT. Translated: CASRTGGGPTDTQYF.

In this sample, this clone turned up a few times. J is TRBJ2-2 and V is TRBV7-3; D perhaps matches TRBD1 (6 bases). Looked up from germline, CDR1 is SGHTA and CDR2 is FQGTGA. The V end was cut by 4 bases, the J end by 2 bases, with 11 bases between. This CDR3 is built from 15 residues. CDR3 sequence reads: CASSSDSLNTGELFF. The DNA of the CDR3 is TGTGCCAGCAGCTCGGACAGCCTTAACACCGGGGAGCTGTTTTTT.

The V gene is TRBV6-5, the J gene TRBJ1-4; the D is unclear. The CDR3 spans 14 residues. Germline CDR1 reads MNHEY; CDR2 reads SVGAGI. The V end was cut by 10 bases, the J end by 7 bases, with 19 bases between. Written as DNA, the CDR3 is TGTGCCATCTTGTGGGTCCAGGAGGGTGAAAAACTGTTTTTT. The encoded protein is CAILWVQEGEKLFF.

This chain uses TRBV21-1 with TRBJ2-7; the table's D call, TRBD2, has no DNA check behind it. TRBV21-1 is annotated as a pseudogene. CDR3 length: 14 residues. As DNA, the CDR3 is TGTGCCAGCAGCAAAGTTCGAGGATCCTACGAGCAGTACGTC. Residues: CASSKVRGSYEQYV.

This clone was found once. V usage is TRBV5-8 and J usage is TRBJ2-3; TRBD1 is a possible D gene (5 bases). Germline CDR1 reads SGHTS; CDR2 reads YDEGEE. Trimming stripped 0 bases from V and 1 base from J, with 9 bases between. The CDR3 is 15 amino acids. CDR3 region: CASSLEGVGTDTQYF. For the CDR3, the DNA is TGTGCCAGCAGCTTGGAAGGGGTTGGCACAGATACGCAGTATTTT. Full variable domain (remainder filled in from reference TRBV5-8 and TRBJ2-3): EAGVTQSPTHLIKTRGQQATLRCSPISGHTSVYWYQQALGLGLQFLLWYDEGEERNRGNFPPRFSGRQFPNYSSELNVNALELEDSALYLCASSLEGVGTDTQYFGPGTRLTVL.

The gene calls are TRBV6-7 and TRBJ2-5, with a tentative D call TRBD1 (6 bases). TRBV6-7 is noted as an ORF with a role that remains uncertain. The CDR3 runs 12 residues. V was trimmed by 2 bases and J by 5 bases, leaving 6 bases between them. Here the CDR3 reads CASSYRGETQYF. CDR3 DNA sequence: TGTGCCAGCAGTTACAGGGGGGAGACCCAGTACTTC.

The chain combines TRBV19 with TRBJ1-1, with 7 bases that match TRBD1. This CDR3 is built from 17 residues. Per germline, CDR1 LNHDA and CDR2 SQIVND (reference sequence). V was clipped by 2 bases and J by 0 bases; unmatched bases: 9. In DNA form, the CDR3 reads TGTGCCAGTAGTATACGACGGACAGGACGTCTGAACACTGAAGCTTTCTTT. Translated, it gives CASSIRRTGRLNTEAFF.

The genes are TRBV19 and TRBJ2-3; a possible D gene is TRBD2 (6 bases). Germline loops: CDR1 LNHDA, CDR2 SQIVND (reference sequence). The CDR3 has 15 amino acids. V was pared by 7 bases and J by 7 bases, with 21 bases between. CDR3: CASKGRTGAGHTQYF. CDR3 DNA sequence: TGTGCCAGTAAGGGGCGGACGGGAGCCGGGCATACGCAGTATTTT.

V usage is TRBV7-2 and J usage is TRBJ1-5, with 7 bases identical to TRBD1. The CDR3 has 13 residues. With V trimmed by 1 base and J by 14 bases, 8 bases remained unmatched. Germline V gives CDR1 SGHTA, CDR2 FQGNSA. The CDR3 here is CASSLDRQGPKHF. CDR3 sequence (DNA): TGTGCCAGCAGCTTAGATCGACAGGGCCCGAAGCATTTT.

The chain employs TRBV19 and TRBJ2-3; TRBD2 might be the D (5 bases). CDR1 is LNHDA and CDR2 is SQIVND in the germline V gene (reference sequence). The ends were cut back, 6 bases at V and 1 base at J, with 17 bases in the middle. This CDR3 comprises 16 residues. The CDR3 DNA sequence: TGTGCCAGTAGCCGTCGGCTAGCTGGGGGCACAGATACGCAGTATTTT. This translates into CASSRRLAGGTDTQYF.

The CDR3 DNA sequence: TGTGCCAGTAGTATGGTTACCGGGGGGAAGAGCAATCAGCCCCAGCATTTT. Translated, it gives CASSMVTGGKSNQPQHF. The chain couples TRBV19 to TRBJ1-5; weak D call: TRBD1 (5 bases). V was clipped by 3 bases and J by 1 base, with 16 bases between them. The germline gives CDR1 LNHDA, CDR2 SQIVND (reference sequence). CDR3 length: 17 residues.

Written as DNA, the CDR3 is TGTGCCAGCAGTTATTCACCACAGGGCACCGGGGAGCTGTTTTTT. Encoded protein: CASSYSPQGTGELFF. This chain uses TRBV6-5 with TRBJ2-2; D is perhaps TRBD1 (6 bases). Germline values: CDR1 MNHEY, CDR2 SVGAGI. The CDR3 contains 15 residues. Trimming pared 3 bases from V and 4 bases from J, leaving 12 bases between.

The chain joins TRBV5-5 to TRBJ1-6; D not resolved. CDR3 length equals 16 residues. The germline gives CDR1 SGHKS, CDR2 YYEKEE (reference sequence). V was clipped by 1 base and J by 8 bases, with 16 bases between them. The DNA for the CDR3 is TGTGCCAGCAGCTTGAAGGGAGGGATTAGTGATTCACCCCTCCACTTT. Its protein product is CASSLKGGISDSPLHF.

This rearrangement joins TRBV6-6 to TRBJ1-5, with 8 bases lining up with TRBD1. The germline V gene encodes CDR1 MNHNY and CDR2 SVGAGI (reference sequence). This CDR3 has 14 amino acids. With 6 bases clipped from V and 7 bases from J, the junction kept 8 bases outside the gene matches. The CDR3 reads CASRNDRGWQPQHF. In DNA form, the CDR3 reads TGTGCCAGCAGGAATGACAGGGGTTGGCAGCCCCAGCATTTT.

In DNA, the CDR3 is TGTGCCAGCAGCTACCCCGGGGCCCAGCGGGACACTGAAGCTTTCTTT. This translates into CASSYPGAQRDTEAFF. J is TRBJ1-1 and V is TRBV7-9; D may be TRBD1 (5 bases). Deletions cut 4 bases from V and 3 bases from J, with 18 bases between. Germline lookup yields CDR1 SEHNR and CDR2 FQNEAQ (reference sequence). This CDR3 is built from 16 residues.

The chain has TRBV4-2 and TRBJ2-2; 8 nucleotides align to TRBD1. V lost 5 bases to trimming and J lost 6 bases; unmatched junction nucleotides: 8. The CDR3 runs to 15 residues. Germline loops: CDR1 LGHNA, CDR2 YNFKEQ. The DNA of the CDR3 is TGTGCCAGCAGCTCTCGGACAGGGAAGGCCGGGGAGCTGTTTTTT. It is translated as CASSSRTGKAGELFF.

CDR3 DNA sequence: TGTGCCAGCAGCTTAGCATACAGGGACCTCGTCTACGAGCAGTACGTC. Residues: CASSLAYRDLVYEQYV. The chain employs TRBV7-9 and TRBJ2-7; a weak D match, TRBD1 (6 bases). CDR1 SEHNR and CDR2 FQNEAQ come from the germline V gene (reference sequence). V was pared by 0 bases and J by 3 bases, with 15 bases between. There are 16 residues in the CDR3.